One T cell receptor beta chain is described in this entry. The target antigen is unknown. The data were taken from a study of radiation and T cells in renal cell carcinoma. Clones were read by immunoSEQ multiplex PCR, and TCRdb kept only the in-frame ones, dropping some. The data show roughly 140,000 clones, approximately 90% seen once. The V and J ends lost 5 bases and 4 bases, in that order; junction bases with no gene match: 15. This CDR3 region has 17 residues. CDR1 and CDR2 from the germline V gene are SGHTA and FQGNSA. Whole-study findings and limits: No pretreatment tumor biopsies were available for baseline clonotypes.

The time point denotes: blood 2 weeks post-SBRT. Treatment specified: 15 Gy SBRT to primary tumor, nephrectomy 4 weeks later. The TCR comes from a woman in her forties or fifties with renal cell carcinoma. Sequencing used blood, obtained from a patient whose treatment included radiotherapy and nephrectomy. The J gene is TRBJ1-2, the V gene TRBV7-2; TRBD1 matches 8 bases. In DNA, the CDR3 is TGTGCCAGCAGCCACCCGACGACAGGGGCCTTTCTCTATGGCTACACCTTC. Amino acids: CASSHPTTGAFLYGYTF.